These 32 T cell receptor beta chains came from one sample sequenced in a study of response to subunit inactivated influenza vaccine. Each CDR3 protein is one row after TCRdb ran MiXCR on the RT-PCR reads. The repertoire holds approximately 500,000 distinct CDR3 sequences, with 14% as singletons. The sample consisted of PBMCs from blood, taken approximately 13 days after vaccination. The receptors shown here come from a man between 50 and 59 years old who received an inactivated influenza vaccine.

This chain links TRBV6-1 with TRBJ1-6; D ambiguous. Germline V gene data show CDR1 as MNHNS and CDR2 as SASEGT. Trimming took 2 bases from V and 5 from J, leaving 7 bases between them. This CDR3 spans 14 amino acids. The CDR3 here is CASSESGHNSPLHF. The CDR3 region has the DNA TGTGCCAGCAGTGAATCAGGCCATAATTCACCCCTCCACTTT.

This clonotype was counted between two and nine times. The chain uses TRBV7-9 and TRBJ2-3, with D perhaps being TRBD1 or TRBD2 (5 bases each). This CDR3 spans 17 amino acids. Germline V gene data show CDR1 as SEHNR and CDR2 as FQNEAQ (reference sequence). V lost 2 bases, J lost 2 bases, and 17 bases lay in between. CDR3 DNA: TGTGCCAGCAGCTTAATTTCCTCATTCGGGGCCACAGATACGCAGTATTTT. Protein sequence: CASSLISSFGATDTQYF.

There are many counts of this clonotype. The J gene is TRBJ2-3, the V gene TRBV2; a weak D match, TRBD1 (5 bases). The CDR3 has 14 residues. The V gene's germline CDR1 is SNHLY and CDR2 FYNNEI. V was cut by 3 bases and J by 6 bases, with 13 bases left in between. CDR3 residues: CASSEGQRWDTQYF. DNA for the CDR3: TGTGCCAGCAGTGAGGGGCAGAGGTGGGATACGCAGTATTTT.

This clonotype appeared many times. The V gene is TRBV29-1, the J gene TRBJ2-7; 8 positions agree with TRBD2. Per germline, CDR1 SQVTM and CDR2 ANQGSEA. The CDR3 covers 12 residues. V gave up 5 bases and J gave up 3 bases; unmatched junction bases: 3. CDR3 region: CSVREGIYEQYF. The CDR3 DNA follows: TGCAGCGTTCGGGAGGGGATCTACGAGCAGTACTTC.

This clonotype was found many times. J is TRBJ2-5 and V is TRBV15, with D perhaps TRBD2 (5 bases). Trimming took off 3 bases at V and 2 bases at J, with 10 bases between the two ends. This CDR3 comprises 14 residues. CDR1 is LNHNV and CDR2 is YYDKDF in the germline V gene (reference sequence). The CDR3 sequence is CATSSTGDQETQYF. CDR3 bases: TGTGCCACCAGCAGTACCGGGGATCAAGAGACCCAGTACTTC.

The chain joins TRBV25-1 to TRBJ2-5; D is ambiguous. This CDR3 comprises 12 residues. Trimming shortened V by 4 bases and J by 4 bases, and 7 bases separated the two germline ends. The germline CDR1 and CDR2 sequences are MGHDK and SYGVNS. This chain's CDR3 is CASSGTLETQYF. CDR3 nucleotides: TGTGCCAGCAGTGGGACCTTAGAGACCCAGTACTTC.

The chain recombines TRBV19 with TRBJ1-1; TRBD1 matches at 8 bases. This CDR3 comprises 15 residues. Looked up from germline, CDR1 is LNHDA and CDR2 is SQIVND (reference sequence). Trimming at V came to 7 bases and at J to 1 base, leaving 8 bases not matched to a gene. CDR3 sequence (DNA): TGTGCCAGTACCCGAGAGACAGGGGCGAACACTGAAGCTTTCTTT. It specifies CASTRETGANTEAFF.

This clonotype was counted only a few times. The chain has TRBV20-1 and TRBJ2-3; possibly TRBD1 or TRBD2 for D (5 bases each). The CDR3 length is 12 residues. The V end lost 5 bases, the J end lost 4 bases, and 10 bases lay between the germline ends. CDR1 DFQATT and CDR2 SNEGSKA come from the germline V gene (reference sequence). The CDR3 spells CSAFRGADTQYF. The DNA for the CDR3 is TGCAGTGCTTTCCGAGGGGCAGATACGCAGTATTTT.

This chain links TRBV7-9 with TRBJ2-1; 7 bases map to TRBD2. CDR3 size: 16 residues. Per germline, CDR1 SEHNR and CDR2 FQNEAQ (reference sequence). The V and J ends lost 5 bases and 4 bases, in that order; junction bases with no gene match: 11. The CDR3 DNA follows: TGTGCCAGCAGCGGAGGGGCGGGGGAACGGTACAATGAGCAGTTCTTC. Amino acid sequence: CASSGGAGERYNEQFF.

The chain uses TRBV7-2 and TRBJ2-3; no clear D gene. Germline loops: CDR1 SGHTA, CDR2 FQGNSA. Between the trimmed V and J ends, which lost 5 bases and 1 base, there was a span of 13 bases. The CDR3 loop spans 15 amino acids. CDR3 sequence (DNA): TGTGCCAGCAGCCCAAGGCCCCATGGCACAGATACGCAGTATTTT. Its translation: CASSPRPHGTDTQYF. Together with reference TRBV7-2 and TRBJ2-3, the CDR3 gives the full variable domain: GAGVSQSPSNKVTEKGKDVELRCDPISGHTALYWYRQSLGQGLEFLIYFQGNSAPDKSGLPSDRFSAERTGGSVSTLTIQRTQQEDSAVYLCASSPRPHGTDTQYFGPGTRLTVL.

This clonotype has more than one count but fewer than ten. V gene TRBV20-1 combines with J gene TRBJ2-2; D gene uncertain. There are 16 residues in the CDR3. V was cut by 0 bases and J by 3 bases, with 14 bases left in between. From germline, CDR1 is DFQATT and CDR2 SNEGSKA (reference sequence). The CDR3 region is CSARDLTLSYTGELFF. CDR3 nucleotides: TGCAGTGCTAGAGATTTAACGCTTTCTTACACCGGGGAGCTGTTTTTT.

This clonotype was counted only a few times. This chain uses TRBV7-6 with TRBJ2-1, with D possibly matching TRBD1 (6 bases). V gave up 5 bases and J gave up 2 bases, with 13 bases separating them. Germline V gene lookup returns CDR1 SGHVS and CDR2 FNYEAQ. The CDR3 extends over 15 amino acids. CDR3 loop: CASSQDSLAYNEQFF. CDR3 nucleotides: TGTGCCAGCAGCCAGGACAGCCTAGCCTACAATGAGCAGTTCTTC. Full variable domain (missing parts from reference TRBV7-6 and TRBJ2-1): GAGVSQSPRYKVTKRGQDVALRCDPISGHVSLYWYRQALGQGPEFLTYFNYEAQQDKSGLPNDRFSAERPEGSISTLTIQRTEQRDSAMYRCASSQDSLAYNEQFFGPGTRLTVL.

There are a few counts of this clonotype. This rearrangement joins TRBV5-6 to TRBJ1-1, with 7 bases identical to TRBD1. In germline, CDR1 is SGHDT, CDR2 YYEEEE. The CDR3 totals 14 residues. The trim removed 1 base at V and 5 bases at J, leaving 5 bases unmatched. CDR3 residues: CASSLTGVSTEAFF. DNA of the CDR3: TGTGCCAGCAGCTTGACAGGGGTATCTACTGAAGCTTTCTTT. The full variable domain, its missing parts supplied by reference TRBV5-6 and TRBJ1-1, is DAGVTQSPTHLIKTRGQQVTLRCSPKSGHDTVSWYQQALGQGPQFIFQYYEEEERQRGNFPDRFSGHQFPNYSSELNVNALLLGDSALYLCASSLTGVSTEAFFGQGTRLTVV.

In the case of this clonotype: A junction end diverges from the germline sequence, so it may reflect a read error. The V and J genes are TRBV3-1 and TRBJ1-4, with D possibly matching TRBD1 (5 bases). Germline V gives CDR1 LGHDT, CDR2 YNNKEL (reference sequence). The CDR3 spans 14 residues. CDR3 protein: CASSQDLVAGWRIF. The CDR3, as DNA: TGTGCCAGCAGCCAAGATCTTGTTGCAGGGTGGCGAATTTTT. Filled out from reference TRBV3-1 and TRBJ1-4, the complete variable domain reads DTAVSQTPKYLVTQMGNDKSIKCEQNLGHDTMYWYKQDSKKFLKIMFSYNNKELIINETVPNRFSPKSPDKAHLNLHINSLELGDSAVYFCASSQDLVAGWRIFGSGTQLSVL.

The rearrangement links TRBV2 to TRBJ1-1; 7 bases are a match to TRBD1. The CDR3 totals 14 residues. The junction had 4 bases not matched to a gene; V was cut back by 1 base and J by 5 bases. Germline loops: CDR1 SNHLY, CDR2 FYNNEI. The CDR3 DNA is TGTGCCAGCAGTGAAGGGAGGGGGCGAACTGAAGCTTTCTTT. Translation gives CASSEGRGRTEAFF. Filled out from reference TRBV2 and TRBJ1-1, the complete variable domain reads EPEVTQTPSHQVTQMGQEVILRCVPISNHLYFYWYRQILGQKVEFLVSFYNNEISEKSEIFDDQFSVERPDGSNFTLKIRSTKLEDSAMYFCASSEGRGRTEAFFGQGTRLTVV.

Only a few counts were recorded for this clonotype. The V call is TRBV6-5, the J call TRBJ2-4; D may match TRBD1 or TRBD2 (5 bases each). Trimming removed 4 bases at V and 0 bases at J, with 13 bases between. Germline CDR1 and CDR2: MNHEY and SVGAGI. The CDR3 has 16 residues. The CDR3 DNA reads TGTGCCAGCAGTTCTTACGGGGACCTAGCCAAAAACATTCAGTACTTC. This translates into CASSSYGDLAKNIQYF.

This clonotype was detected ten times or more. The gene calls are TRBV9 and TRBJ2-1, with D uncertain. The CDR3 extends over 13 amino acids. In germline, CDR1 is SGDLS, CDR2 YYNGEE. The V end was cut by 5 bases, the J end by 8 bases, with 14 bases between. The CDR3 reads CASSNLLGHEQFF. The DNA for the CDR3 is TGTGCCAGCAGTAATTTGCTGGGCCATGAGCAGTTCTTC. The full variable domain, in which reference TRBV9 and TRBJ2-1 provide the parts outside the CDR3, is DSGVTQTPKHLITATGQRVTLRCSPRSGDLSVYWYQQSLDQGLQFLIQYYNGEERAKGNILERFSAQQFPDLHSELNLSSLELGDSALYFCASSNLLGHEQFFGPGTRLTVL.

This clonotype was detected only a few times. This chain joins TRBV14 and TRBJ1-4; no clear D. The germline V and J ends were trimmed by 0 bases and 7 bases, with 12 bases remaining between them. This CDR3 is built from 15 residues. Germline CDR1 SGHDN, CDR2 FVKESK. DNA for the CDR3: TGTGCCAGCAGCCAAGATCTTGTAGGAGGTGAAAAACTGTTTTTT. Encoded protein: CASSQDLVGGEKLFF.

This clonotype was detected only a few times. V usage is TRBV2 and J usage is TRBJ2-7; D may be TRBD1 or TRBD2 (5 bases each). V lost 6 bases and J lost 9, with 15 bases in between. This CDR3 spans 12 amino acids. Germline V gene sequence: CDR1 SNHLY, CDR2 FYNNEI. As DNA, the CDR3 is TGTGCCAGCAGCCTTCCCTCTGGGGGGCAGTACTTC. It codes for CASSLPSGGQYF.

This clonotype was seen a few times. The rearrangement uses TRBV5-1 and TRBJ2-7, with D perhaps TRBD2 (5 bases). Germline assignment: CDR1 SGHRS and CDR2 YFSETQ. Trimming removed 0 bases at V and 3 bases at J, with 7 bases between. CDR3 length: 13 residues. Here the CDR3 DNA reads TGCGCCAGCAGCTTGGCGGGGTACTACGAGCAGTACTTC. Its protein is CASSLAGYYEQYF.

The V gene is TRBV20-1, the J gene TRBJ2-2; TRBD1 might be the D (5 bases). Trimming removed 4 bases at V and 3 bases at J, with 12 bases between. CDR1 DFQATT and CDR2 SNEGSKA come from the germline V gene (reference sequence). The CDR3 is 14 amino acids. The DNA for the CDR3 is TGCAGTGCTACCACAGGACACCACACCGGGGAGCTGTTTTTT. Its translation: CSATTGHHTGELFF.

This clonotype was seen more than once but under ten times. The V gene is TRBV12-3 or TRBV12-4, the J gene TRBJ2-3; 7 positions match TRBD2. Trimming took 7 bases from V and 2 from J; bases not matched to a gene: 6. CDR3 length equals 14 residues. The CDR3 loop reads CASTGGSLTDTQYF. As DNA, the CDR3 is TGTGCCAGCACCGGGGGGTCCCTCACAGATACGCAGTATTTT.

This clonotype was seen a few times. V is TRBV29-1 and J is TRBJ2-7; tentatively, D is TRBD2 (6 bases). The CDR3 loop spans 13 amino acids. Trimming stripped 6 bases from V and 9 bases from J, with 21 bases between. Germline values: CDR1 SQVTM, CDR2 ANQGSEA. CDR3 region: CSVPTSLGLGQYF. The DNA for the CDR3 is TGCAGCGTACCCACTAGCCTCGGCCTTGGGCAGTACTTC.

The V gene is TRBV28, the J gene TRBJ2-5; 7 nucleotides align to TRBD2. Germline CDR1 and CDR2: MDHEN and SYDVKM. The CDR3 consists of 16 residues. V trimming: 0 bases; J trimming: 1 base; junction bases outside the gene matches: 5. The CDR3 bases are TGTGCCAGCAGTTTATGGGGCAGGGAGGGCCAAGAGACCCAGTACTTC. This codes for CASSLWGREGQETQYF.

The V gene is TRBV24-1, the J gene TRBJ2-3; 8 bases are shared with TRBD2. Per the germline V gene, CDR1 is KGHDR and CDR2 is SFDVKD. There are 15 residues in the CDR3. The ends lost 0 bases at V and 6 bases at J; junction bases unmatched: 4. The CDR3 coding sequence is TGTGCCACCAGTGATTTGCGGGAGGGTTGGGATACGCAGTATTTT. Residues: CATSDLREGWDTQYF.

This clonotype was seen ten or more times. V is TRBV11-2 and J is TRBJ2-3; possibly TRBD2 for D (5 bases). The CDR3 spans 15 residues. The germline V gene has CDR1 SGHAT and CDR2 FQNNGV. Trimming left V 0 bases short and J 5 bases short, with 12 bases between. DNA of the CDR3: TGTGCCAGCAGCTTAGATTTCGGGGTCCAAGATACGCAGTATTTT. Amino acids: CASSLDFGVQDTQYF.

This clonotype has a handful of counts. This chain uses TRBV7-2 with TRBJ1-5; no clear D gene. V was shortened by 1 base and J by 3 bases, with 10 bases between the two germline ends. Germline V gives CDR1 SGHTA, CDR2 FQGNSA. This CDR3 comprises 15 residues. CDR3 amino acids: CASSLEAGTNQPQHF. CDR3 DNA sequence: TGTGCCAGCAGCTTAGAGGCAGGAACCAATCAGCCCCAGCATTTT.

The CDR3 DNA is TGTGCCAGCACGCGGAGTCAGCAGCCCCAGCATTTT. Protein: CASTRSQQPQHF. This sequence joins TRBV28 and TRBJ1-5; the D is unclear. This CDR3 is built from 12 residues. The ends were cut back, 7 bases at V and 7 bases at J, with 11 bases in the middle. Per germline, CDR1 MDHEN and CDR2 SYDVKM.

The CDR3 loop reads CASSLARFLTGVTDTQYF. The CDR3 bases are TGTGCCAGCAGCTTAGCGCGGTTCCTTACAGGGGTAACAGATACGCAGTATTTT. The chain joins TRBV7-2 to TRBJ2-3; TRBD1 aligns across 7 bases. This CDR3 is built from 18 residues. V shed 0 bases, J shed 3 bases, and the junction held 12 bases outside the gene matches. The germline CDR1 and CDR2 sequences are SGHTA and FQGNSA.

This clonotype was seen repeatedly, ten times or more. This chain connects TRBV7-9 to TRBJ1-4, with D unclear. CDR3 size: 15 residues. V dropped 0 bases and J dropped 5 bases, with 10 bases sitting between them. The germline V gene has CDR1 SEHNR and CDR2 FQNEAQ (reference sequence). The CDR3 spells CASSLAVTPNEKLFF. Here the CDR3 DNA reads TGTGCCAGCAGCTTAGCGGTTACTCCAAATGAAAAACTGTTTTTT.

V is TRBV6-1 and J is TRBJ1-1; no definite D call. V dropped 6 bases and J dropped 3 bases, with 11 bases sitting between them. The germline V gene encodes CDR1 MNHNS and CDR2 SASEGT. This CDR3 has 13 residues. The CDR3 coding sequence is TGTGCCAGCAGGCCCTTCCTGGACACTGAAGCTTTCTTT. Translated, it gives CASRPFLDTEAFF.

This clonotype was detected ten times or more. Here the CDR3 DNA reads TGTGCCAGTGCCGGGGCAGGGCATGGCACCGGGGAGCTGTTTTTT. Amino acid sequence: CASAGAGHGTGELFF. This chain uses TRBV28 with TRBJ2-2; D might be TRBD1 or TRBD2, each matching 5 bases. V was cut by 9 bases and J by 4 bases, with 18 bases left in between. The CDR3 is 15 residues long. The germline V gene encodes CDR1 MDHEN and CDR2 SYDVKM.